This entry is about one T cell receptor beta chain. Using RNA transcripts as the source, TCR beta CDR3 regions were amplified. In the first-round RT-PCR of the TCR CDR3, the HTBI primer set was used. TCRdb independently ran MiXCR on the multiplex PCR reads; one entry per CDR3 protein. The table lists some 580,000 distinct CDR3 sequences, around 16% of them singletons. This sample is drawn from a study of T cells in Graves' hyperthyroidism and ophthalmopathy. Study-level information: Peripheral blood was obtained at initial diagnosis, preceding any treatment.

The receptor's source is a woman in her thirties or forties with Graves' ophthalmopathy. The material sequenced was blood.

The CDR3, as DNA: TGTGCCGCCGGGGACGGCGCATACACCGGGGAGCTGTTTTTT. This sequence encodes CAAGDGAYTGELFF. The chain employs TRBV6-1 and TRBJ2-2; D may correspond to TRBD1 or TRBD2 (5 bases each). The CDR3 loop spans 14 amino acids. The germline gives CDR1 MNHNS, CDR2 SASEGT. The V end was cut by 11 bases, the J end by 3 bases, with 16 bases between.